The 6 T cell receptor beta chains given below trace back to one sample, sequenced in a study of shared clonotypes between healthy human individuals. Using immunoSEQ multiplex PCR, the repertoire was profiled, and TCRdb retains in-frame clones only, with some absent. The sample lists about 2 million clones, less than 95% occurring once. Terminally differentiated effector memory CD45RA+ cells were left out of the naive CD8 fraction, which was CD45RO-negative and positively selected for CCR7. The sequenced sample was naive CD8+ T cells sorted from blood. The receptors shown here come from a man aged 18 to 29 in good health.

This clone was counted many times. The CDR3 loop reads CASSLYPGETDTQYF. As DNA, the CDR3 is TGTGCCAGCAGTTTATACCCAGGGGAAACAGATACGCAGTATTTT. The rearrangement links TRBV27 to TRBJ2-3; TRBD1 is a possible D gene (6 bases). Germline V gives CDR1 MNHEY, CDR2 SMNVEV (reference sequence). With 1 base removed from V and 3 bases from J, the gap between germline ends came to 11 bases. This CDR3 region has 15 residues.

In regard to this clone: In the same sample, other DNA sequences code for this CDR3. The chain employs TRBV6-5 and TRBJ2-1; TRBD1 might be the D (7 bases). The CDR3 runs to 14 residues. V dropped 0 bases and J dropped 10 bases, with 13 bases sitting between them. Germline assignment: CDR1 MNHEY and CDR2 SVGAGI. The CDR3 protein is CASSYSEGAGEQFF. CDR3 nucleotide sequence: TGTGCCAGCAGTTACTCGGAGGGGGCTGGGGAGCAGTTCTTC.

The chain uses TRBV29-1 and TRBJ2-1; a possible D gene is TRBD1 (6 bases). V gave up 7 bases and J gave up 4 bases, with 17 bases separating them. This CDR3 is built from 14 residues. Germline V CDR1 and CDR2: SQVTM, ANQGSEA. The CDR3 protein is CSAKSGTSYNEQFF. The DNA of the CDR3 is TGCAGCGCAAAGTCCGGGACATCATACAATGAGCAGTTCTTC.

This chain joins TRBV5-1 and TRBJ2-5; D not certain. CDR3 length equals 14 residues. Between the trimmed V and J ends, which lost 0 bases and 5 bases, there was a span of 11 bases. Germline V gene lookup returns CDR1 SGHRS and CDR2 YFSETQ. The CDR3: CASSLAPQEETQYF. The DNA for the CDR3 is TGCGCCAGCAGCTTGGCCCCCCAGGAGGAGACCCAGTACTTC.

Written as DNA, the CDR3 is TGCGCCAGCAGCGAACCTACAGGGGAGGAGACCCAGTACTTC. Amino acid sequence: CASSEPTGEETQYF. The chain recombines TRBV5-1 with TRBJ2-5; TRBD1 aligns across 7 bases. This CDR3 is built from 14 residues. V lost 4 bases and J lost 5; bases outside the gene matches: 8. Germline assignment: CDR1 SGHRS and CDR2 YFSETQ.

The chain recombines TRBV6-5 with TRBJ2-7, with TRBD2 identical over 12 bases. Germline V CDR1 and CDR2: MNHEY, SVGAGI. The J segment lost 6 bases and the V segment lost 6 bases, leaving 12 bases of the junction unmatched. This CDR3 has 16 residues. The CDR3 sequence: CASSYISSGGAFEQYF. DNA for the CDR3: TGTGCCAGCAGCTACATCTCTAGCGGGGGGGCCTTCGAGCAGTACTTC.